A single sample is the source of the 19 T cell receptor beta chains below, sequenced in a study of blood T cell repertoires in COVID-19. The method was immunoSEQ multiplex PCR; TCRdb's version includes in-frame clones alone and lacks a portion of them. The data contain 88,000 or so clones, roughly 80% of them singletons. The specimen was peripheral blood. These receptors were taken from a man in his sixties with acute or convalescent COVID-19.

The chain combines TRBV27 with TRBJ2-3; TRBD2 is a possible D gene (6 bases). Germline loops: CDR1 MNHEY, CDR2 SMNVEV (reference sequence). V was pared by 1 base and J by 1 base, with 18 bases between. The CDR3 loop spans 18 amino acids. This chain's CDR3 is CASSLLGTQVGGTDTQYF. The CDR3 nucleotides are TGTGCCAGCAGTTTATTAGGGACTCAGGTCGGGGGCACAGATACGCAGTATTTT.

The V and J genes are TRBV5-1 and TRBJ1-5, with D unclear. The CDR3 has 13 residues. From germline, CDR1 is SGHRS and CDR2 YFSETQ. V shed 0 bases and J shed 5 bases, with 6 bases lying between them. CDR3 loop: CASSLDTHQPQHF. CDR3 in DNA: TGCGCCAGCAGCTTGGACACCCATCAGCCCCAGCATTTT.

A single count supports this clone. V usage is TRBV5-5 and J usage is TRBJ1-5; 8 bases agree with TRBD1. This CDR3 contains 17 residues. J gave up 1 base and V 0 bases, and 6 bases lay outside the gene matches. Germline V gene data show CDR1 as SGHKS and CDR2 as YYEKEE (reference sequence). The CDR3, as DNA: TGTGCCAGCAGCTTGGCGTGGACAGGGAAAAGCAATCAGCCCCAGCATTTT. It codes for CASSLAWTGKSNQPQHF.

V usage is TRBV5-1 and J usage is TRBJ2-5; the match to TRBD2 covers 8 bases. The junction had 12 bases not matched to a gene; V was cut back by 5 bases and J by 6 bases. This CDR3 has 15 residues. Germline lookup yields CDR1 SGHRS and CDR2 YFSETQ. DNA of the CDR3: TGCGCCAGCAGATCGGCCAGCGGGAGAGTGAAGACCCAGTACTTC. Translation: CASRSASGRVKTQYF.

The J gene is TRBJ2-6, the V gene TRBV7-6; D not resolved. V lost 3 bases and J lost 3, with 9 bases in between. From germline, CDR1 is SGHVS and CDR2 FNYEAQ. The CDR3 has 15 amino acids. In DNA form, the CDR3 reads TGTGCCAGCAGCTTTGGAGCGTATGGGGCCAACGTCCTGACTTTC. Its translation: CASSFGAYGANVLTF.

V is TRBV5-1 and J is TRBJ2-1; 8 nucleotides match TRBD2. V lost 0 bases and J lost 5; bases outside the gene matches: 4. The CDR3 has 15 amino acids. Germline CDR1 reads SGHRS; CDR2 reads YFSETQ. CDR3 loop: CASSLGGGMHNEQFF. In DNA form, the CDR3 reads TGCGCCAGCAGCTTGGGCGGGGGGATGCACAATGAGCAGTTCTTC.

The chain couples TRBV5-1 to TRBJ2-6; the D is unclear. The germline V gene encodes CDR1 SGHRS and CDR2 YFSETQ. The CDR3 is 18 residues long. Trimming took off 0 bases at V and 0 bases at J, with 13 bases between the two ends. CDR3 sequence reads: CASSLVSQVSSGANVLTF. CDR3 nucleotide sequence: TGCGCCAGCAGCTTGGTTTCGCAGGTTAGCTCTGGGGCCAACGTCCTGACTTTC.

J is TRBJ2-1 and V is TRBV6-1, with 13 positions matching TRBD2. Germline lookup yields CDR1 MNHNS and CDR2 SASEGT. V lost 1 base to trimming and J lost 6 bases; unmatched junction nucleotides: 3. This CDR3 contains 16 residues. As DNA, the CDR3 is TGTGCCAGCAGTGAAGTCCGGACTAGCGGGGGCAATGAGCAGTTCTTC. Residues: CASSEVRTSGGNEQFF.

The chain recombines TRBV19 with TRBJ2-3; 7 bases align to TRBD2. CDR1 is LNHDA and CDR2 is SQIVND in the germline V gene (reference sequence). Trimming at V came to 1 base and at J to 3 bases, leaving 4 bases not matched to a gene. The CDR3 consists of 15 residues. CDR3 nucleotides: TGTGCCAGTAGTATAGGGGGCGGGGGTACAGATACGCAGTATTTT. This sequence encodes CASSIGGGGTDTQYF.

A few counts support this clone. Just one base apart from a much larger clone, this may be a read error. This chain joins TRBV11-2 and TRBJ1-2; 7 bases map to TRBD1. The CDR3 has 13 residues. CDR1 SGHAT and CDR2 FQNNGV come from the germline V gene. V shed 5 bases and J 4 bases; nucleotides not matched to a gene: 4. CDR3 residues: CASSRTGAYGYTF. The CDR3, as DNA: TGTGCCAGCAGCCGAACAGGGGCCTATGGCTACACCTTC.

The chain recombines TRBV3-1 (or the pseudogene TRBV3-2) with TRBJ1-5, with D unresolved. This CDR3 has 13 residues. Germline CDR1 LGHDT, CDR2 YNNKEL (reference sequence). V gave up 2 bases and J gave up 5 bases, with 7 bases separating them. In nucleotides, the CDR3 is TGTGCCAGCAGCCAATCGGGTTATCAGCCCCAGCATTTT. Protein product: CASSQSGYQPQHF.

This chain joins TRBV7-2 and TRBJ1-1; D possibly corresponds to TRBD1 (6 bases). The CDR3 is 19 residues long. V gave up 3 bases and J gave up 1 base, with 24 bases separating them. Per germline, CDR1 SGHTA and CDR2 FQGNSA. The CDR3 DNA follows: TGTGCCAGCAGCTTGACTCTCCCAACGGACAGACAACGGAACACTGAAGCTTTCTTT. Its translation: CASSLTLPTDRQRNTEAFF.

The chain employs TRBV29-1 and TRBJ2-5, with 12 bases fitting TRBD2. In germline, CDR1 is SQVTM, CDR2 ANQGSEA. Unmatched junction bases numbered 8, after V lost 2 bases and J lost 4 bases. The CDR3 length is 16 residues. For the CDR3, the DNA is TGCAGCGTTGAAAGGTCTAGCGGGAGGGCGGGAGAGACCCAGTACTTC. Protein: CSVERSSGRAGETQYF.

This chain connects TRBV6-2 or TRBV6-3 to TRBJ1-2; 9 bases fit TRBD1. J gave up 5 bases and V 6 bases, and 7 bases lay outside the gene matches. The germline gives CDR1 MNHEY, CDR2 SVGEGT. This CDR3 is 14 amino acids long. CDR3 in amino acids: CASSDLDRGYGYTF. The CDR3 nucleotides read TGTGCCAGCAGCGACCTGGACAGGGGTTATGGCTACACCTTC.

V and J are TRBV12-5 and TRBJ2-1, with D perhaps TRBD1 (5 bases). V dropped 1 base and J dropped 0 bases, with 7 bases sitting between them. Germline V gene data show CDR1 as LGHNT and CDR2 as FRNRAP. The CDR3 extends over 15 amino acids. As DNA, the CDR3 is TGTGCTAGTGGTTTGGGGGGCCGCTCCTACAATGAGCAGTTCTTC. It is translated as CASGLGGRSYNEQFF.

The rearrangement uses TRBV5-1 and TRBJ2-3; TRBD2 matches at 12 bases. Germline loops: CDR1 SGHRS, CDR2 YFSETQ. Germline trimming cut 3 bases from V and 5 bases from J; bases unmatched to any gene: 4. The CDR3 is 15 residues long. CDR3 nucleotides: TGCGCCAGCAGCTCGACTAGCGGGAGAGGAGATACGCAGTATTTT. Translating gives CASSSTSGRGDTQYF.

The chain links TRBV5-1 to TRBJ2-5, with D maybe TRBD2 (5 bases). With 0 bases removed from V and 5 bases from J, the gap between germline ends came to 11 bases. Germline CDR1 is SGHRS and CDR2 is YFSETQ. The CDR3 covers 14 residues. This CDR3 is CASSLGTPSETQYF. CDR3 in DNA: TGCGCCAGCAGCTTGGGGACTCCGTCGGAGACCCAGTACTTC.

This clone was counted between two and nine times. The chain combines TRBV9 with TRBJ2-2; D not certain. The V gene's germline CDR1 is SGDLS and CDR2 YYNGEE. This CDR3 is built from 14 residues. The V end was cut by 2 bases, the J end by 5 bases, with 10 bases between. In DNA form, the CDR3 reads TGTGCCAGCAGCGTTGTCCTAGAAACCGGGGAGCTGTTTTTT. It translates to CASSVVLETGELFF.

The chain links TRBV2 to TRBJ1-4; 10 bases are a match to TRBD1. CDR1 and CDR2 (germline): SNHLY, FYNNEI. After removal of 11 bases from V and 4 bases from J, the junction contained 4 bases not matched to a gene. The CDR3 covers 13 residues. The DNA of the CDR3 is TGTGCCGGATGGACAGGGGGTAATGAAAAACTGTTTTTT. Translation gives CAGWTGGNEKLFF.